This T cell receptor beta chain was profiled in a study of OX40 agonist ivuxolimab in advanced cancers. Study at large: The drug used for patients, ivuxolimab, was an agonistic anti-OX40 (CD134) antibody.

CDR3 length: 11 residues. Trimming left V 6 bases short and J 11 bases short, with 13 bases between. CDR1 and CDR2 (germline): MNHEY, SVGAGI. Data came from immunoSEQ multiplex PCR; TCRdb stores just in-frame clones and leaves some out. The sample lists around 80,000 clones, 82% occurring once. The sequence was obtained from an adult with an advanced solid tumor such as melanoma, head and neck, liver or kidney cancer. The genes are TRBV6-5 and TRBJ1-1, with D possibly matching TRBD1 (6 bases). Sequencing used CD4+ or CD8+ T cells sorted from blood, obtained in a trial of the OX40 agonist ivuxolimab. CDR3 loop: CASRYQGYAFF. CDR3 coding DNA: TGTGCCAGCAGGTACCAGGGGTACGCTTTCTTT.